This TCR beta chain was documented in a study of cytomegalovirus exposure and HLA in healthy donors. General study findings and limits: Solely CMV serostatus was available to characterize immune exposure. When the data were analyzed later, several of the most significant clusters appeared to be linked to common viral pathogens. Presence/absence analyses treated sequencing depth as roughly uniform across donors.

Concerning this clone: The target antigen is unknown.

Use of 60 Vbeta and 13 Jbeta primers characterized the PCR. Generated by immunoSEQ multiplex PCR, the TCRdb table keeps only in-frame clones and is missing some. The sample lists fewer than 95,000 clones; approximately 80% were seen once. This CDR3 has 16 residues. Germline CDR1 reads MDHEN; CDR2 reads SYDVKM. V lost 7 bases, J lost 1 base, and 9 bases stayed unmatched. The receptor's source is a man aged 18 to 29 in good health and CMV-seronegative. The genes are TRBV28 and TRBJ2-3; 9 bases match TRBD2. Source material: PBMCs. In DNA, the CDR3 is TGTGCCAGCATTAATCTCTCTAGCGGGGGCACAGATACGCAGTATTTT. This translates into CASINLSSGGTDTQYF. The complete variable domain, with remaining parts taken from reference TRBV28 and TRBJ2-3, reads DVKVTQSSRYLVKRTGEKVFLECVQDMDHENMFWYRQDPGLGLRLIYFSYDVKMKEKGDIPEGYSVSREKKERFSLILESASTNQTSMYLCASINLSSGGTDTQYFGPGTRLTVL.